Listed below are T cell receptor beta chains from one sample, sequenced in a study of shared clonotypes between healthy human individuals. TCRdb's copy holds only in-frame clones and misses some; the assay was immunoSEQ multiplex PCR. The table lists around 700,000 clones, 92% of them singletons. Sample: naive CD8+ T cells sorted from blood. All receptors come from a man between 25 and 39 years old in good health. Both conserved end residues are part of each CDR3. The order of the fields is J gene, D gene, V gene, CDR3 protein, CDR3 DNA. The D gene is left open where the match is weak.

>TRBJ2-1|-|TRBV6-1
CASKNRVWDNEQFF
TGTGCCAGCAAGAACAGGGTTTGGGACAATGAGCAGTTCTTC
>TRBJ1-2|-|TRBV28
CASSPGGDPYGYTF
TGTGCCAGCTCCCCGGGAGGGGATCCATATGGCTACACCTTC
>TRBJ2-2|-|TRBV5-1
CASSGPVSLSSHTGELFF
TGCGCCAGCAGCGGACCCGTTAGTCTAAGTAGTCACACCGGGGAGCTGTTTTTT
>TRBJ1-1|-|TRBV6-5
CASSGRWGEAFF
TGTGCCAGCAGTGGGAGATGGGGCGAAGCTTTCTTT
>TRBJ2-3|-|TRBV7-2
CASSLKWGATDTQYF
TGTGCCAGCAGCTTAAAGTGGGGGGCGACAGATACGCAGTATTTT
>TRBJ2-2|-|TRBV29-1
CSVERDDRTGELFF
TGCAGCGTTGAAAGGGACGACCGAACCGGGGAGCTGTTTTTT
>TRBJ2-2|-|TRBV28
CASNHRLTRTGELFF
TGTGCCAGCAACCATCGTTTGACCCGTACCGGGGAGCTGTTTTTT
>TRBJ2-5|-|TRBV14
CASSQVAPGQGETQYF
TGTGCCAGCAGCCAAGTCGCCCCCGGGCAGGGAGAGACCCAGTACTTC
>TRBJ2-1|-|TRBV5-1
CASSLVGGVNEQFF
TGCGCCAGCAGCTTGGTCGGCGGGGTAAATGAGCAGTTCTTC
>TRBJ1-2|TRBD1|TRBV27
CASSLQTGGSYGYTF
TGTGCCAGCAGTCTGCAGACAGGGGGTAGCTATGGCTACACCTTC